A single sample is the source of the 21 T cell receptor beta chains below, sequenced in a study of T cell responses to AZD1222 COVID-19 vaccine (dated by TCRdb to about 2021). The method was the immunoSEQ multiplex PCR assay. Not all clones reach the TCRdb copy of this immuneACCESS table, which keeps in-frame sequences only. Checked studies attribute under half of the gap to unresolved V genes and leave the rest unexplained. Within this sample are 65,000 to 85,000 clones, with approximately 83% of them counted one time only. The top ten constitute under 11% of the sample. The meaning of the sample's time point label: about 28 days (+/-7) after the second vaccine dose. Specimen: peripheral blood, collected 28 days after the second AZD1222 dose. Every receptor here comes from an adult who received the AZD1222 COVID-19 vaccine.

The chain couples TRBV7-9 to TRBJ2-5; 9 nucleotides agree with TRBD2. The V gene's germline CDR1 is SEHNR and CDR2 FQNEAQ (reference sequence). V trimming: 6 bases; J trimming: 7 bases; junction bases outside the gene matches: 12. The CDR3 is made up of 15 amino acids. The CDR3 DNA follows: TGTGCCAGCAGTACCGCGGGGGGGCGGTTTAGGACCCAGTACTTC. This gives the protein CASSTAGGRFRTQYF.

The chain recombines TRBV7-3 with TRBJ2-1, with 8 positions matching TRBD1. Germline CDR1 and CDR2: SGHTA and FQGTGA. This CDR3 is 15 amino acids long. The J segment lost 0 bases and the V segment lost 6 bases, leaving 4 bases of the junction unmatched. The CDR3 DNA is TGTGCCAGCAGTTGGACAGGGAGCTCCTACAATGAGCAGTTCTTC. Its protein is CASSWTGSSYNEQFF.

This chain uses TRBV30 with TRBJ2-1; 10 positions match TRBD2. V lost 3 bases, J lost 2 bases, and 4 bases stayed unmatched. The CDR3 has 15 residues. The germline V gene encodes CDR1 GTSNPN and CDR2 SVGIG (reference sequence). CDR3 DNA: TGTGCCTGGAGCCTAAGCGGGGGGGCCTACAATGAGCAGTTCTTC. This codes for CAWSLSGGAYNEQFF.

This clone turned up a few times. One end of the junction does not line up with germline, which may come from a read error. V gene TRBV20-1 combines with J gene TRBJ2-7; weak D call: TRBD2 (5 bases). The CDR3 runs to 11 residues. Germline lookup yields CDR1 DFQATT and CDR2 SNEGSKA (reference sequence). CDR3 sequence reads: CSASFPAGPFF. The CDR3 DNA sequence: TGCAGTGCTAGTTTCCCTGCGGGTCCTTTCTTC.

The chain recombines TRBV27 with TRBJ2-7; D is uncertain. The CDR3 is 14 residues long. With 5 bases removed from V and 2 bases from J, the gap between germline ends came to 13 bases. CDR1 is MNHEY and CDR2 is SMNVEV in the germline V gene (reference sequence). The chain's CDR3 is CASSPLGPTYEQYF. CDR3 nucleotides: TGTGCCAGCAGTCCGTTAGGTCCGACCTACGAGCAGTACTTC.

The V gene is TRBV7-2, the J gene TRBJ2-7, with TRBD1 as a possible D gene (5 bases). The V end lost 0 bases, the J end lost 0 bases, and 9 bases lay between the germline ends. The CDR3 sequence is 15 residues long. CDR1 and CDR2 (germline): SGHTA, FQGNSA. CDR3 nucleotide sequence: TGTGCCAGCAGCTTAGCGGGGCGTAGCTCCTACGAGCAGTACTTC. This sequence encodes CASSLAGRSSYEQYF.

The rearrangement links TRBV24-1 to TRBJ1-4, with a weak D call TRBD1 (5 bases). V gave up 3 bases and J gave up 4 bases, with 14 bases separating them. Germline-derived CDR1 and CDR2 are KGHDR and SFDVKD. CDR3 size: 16 residues. CDR3 nucleotide sequence: TGTGCCACCAGTGATGGGGGGGAAGCCAATAATGAAAAACTGTTTTTT. Its translation: CATSDGGEANNEKLFF.

The chain links TRBV28 to TRBJ2-7; no clear D. The length of the CDR3 is 14 residues. V was pared by 6 bases and J by 5 bases, with 17 bases between. Germline V gene lookup returns CDR1 MDHEN and CDR2 SYDVKM. CDR3 DNA: TGTGCCAGCAGCCTCCCGACACCTAAAAACGAGCAGTACTTC. It yields the protein CASSLPTPKNEQYF.

The CDR3: CASSQDLQGGRDTQYF. CDR3 DNA sequence: TGCGCCAGCAGCCAAGACCTACAGGGGGGAAGGGATACGCAGTATTTT. The rearrangement joins TRBV4-1 to TRBJ2-3; 8 nucleotides line up with TRBD1. Unmatched junction bases numbered 8, after V lost 0 bases and J lost 6 bases. From germline, CDR1 is MGHRA and CDR2 YSYEKL. The CDR3 runs 16 residues.

The chain recombines TRBV6-1 with TRBJ2-2; D might be TRBD2 (6 bases). The V end was cut by 4 bases, the J end by 8 bases, with 20 bases between. Germline V gene lookup returns CDR1 MNHNS and CDR2 SASEGT. This CDR3 is built from 16 residues. CDR3 residues: CASSARTGTSRGELFF. The DNA for the CDR3 is TGTGCCAGCAGTGCACGAACCGGGACTTCAAGGGGGGAGCTGTTTTTT.

The chain employs TRBV6-5 and TRBJ2-3; 7 nucleotides line up with TRBD2. The CDR3 spans 15 residues. The V and J ends lost 5 bases and 1 base, in that order; junction bases with no gene match: 6. Germline CDR1 is MNHEY and CDR2 is SVGAGI. CDR3 coding DNA: TGTGCCAGCAGTACCAAGCGGGGCGGCACAGATACGCAGTATTTT. Residues: CASSTKRGGTDTQYF.

The chain couples TRBV19 to TRBJ2-7; 9 bases align to TRBD1. With 5 bases clipped from V and 1 base from J, the junction kept 6 bases outside the gene matches. The germline V gene encodes CDR1 LNHDA and CDR2 SQIVND (reference sequence). This CDR3 is 15 amino acids long. CDR3 amino acids: CASSARTGESYEQYF. The CDR3, as DNA: TGTGCCAGTAGTGCACGGACAGGGGAGTCCTACGAGCAGTACTTC.

This chain connects TRBV4-2 to TRBJ2-5, with 7 bases that match TRBD2. Per germline, CDR1 LGHNA and CDR2 YNFKEQ. The CDR3 spans 16 residues. V dropped 4 bases and J dropped 5; count of bases not matched to a gene: 13. The CDR3 coding sequence is TGTGCCAGCAGCCCCGACGGGACTAAAATTTGGGAGACCCAGTACTTC. It specifies CASSPDGTKIWETQYF.

The CDR3 loop is CASSAGTGGETQYF. In nucleotides, the CDR3 is TGTGCCAGCAGTGCCGGGACAGGAGGGGAGACCCAGTACTTC. V gene TRBV6-4 combines with J gene TRBJ2-5; 8 bases are shared with TRBD1. V lost 4 bases and J lost 5; bases outside the gene matches: 6. From germline, CDR1 is MRHNA and CDR2 SNTAGT. CDR3 length equals 14 residues.

In DNA form, the CDR3 reads TGTGCCAGCAGTACTAGCTCAACTACCCTCCACTTT. This sequence encodes CASSTSSTTLHF. The V and J genes are TRBV6-5 and TRBJ1-6; D is uncertain. CDR3 length: 12 residues. Trimming shortened V by 5 bases and J by 14 bases, and 13 bases separated the two germline ends. Per germline, CDR1 MNHEY and CDR2 SVGAGI.

This clone came up once. The chain is built from TRBV7-2 and TRBJ2-1; D is unclear. This CDR3 has 13 amino acids. Between the trimmed V and J ends, which lost 8 bases and 5 bases, there was a span of 13 bases. CDR1 is SGHTA and CDR2 is FQGNSA in the germline V gene. The CDR3 reads CASVRPTHNEQFF. In DNA form, the CDR3 reads TGTGCCAGCGTTCGGCCAACTCACAATGAGCAGTTCTTC.

This clone appeared a few times. The V call is TRBV6-5, the J call TRBJ2-7, with D uncertain. CDR1 and CDR2 (germline): MNHEY, SVGAGI. V lost 6 bases to trimming and J lost 3 bases, with 12 bases between them. The CDR3 covers 13 residues. CDR3 loop: CASRASGYYEQYF. The CDR3 DNA reads TGTGCCAGCAGGGCTAGTGGATACTACGAGCAGTACTTC.

The rearrangement uses TRBV19 and TRBJ1-1; D gene unclear. In germline, CDR1 is LNHDA, CDR2 SQIVND (reference sequence). V was cut by 3 bases and J by 2 bases, with 13 bases left in between. This CDR3 spans 15 amino acids. The CDR3, as DNA: TGTGCCAGTAGTATTGGGAGGGCGGCTAACACTGAAGCTTTCTTT. As protein: CASSIGRAANTEAFF.

This clone came up once. The chain is built from TRBV7-9 and TRBJ1-5; tentative D call: TRBD1 (6 bases). Germline CDR1 and CDR2: SEHNR and FQNEAQ (reference sequence). This CDR3 comprises 14 residues. The V end was cut by 4 bases, the J end by 3 bases, with 10 bases between. The CDR3 nucleotides are TGTGCCAGCAGCTCTACAGGGTCCAATCAGCCCCAGCATTTT. This gives the protein CASSSTGSNQPQHF.

V usage is TRBV19 and J usage is TRBJ2-7; no definite D call. CDR1 LNHDA and CDR2 SQIVND come from the germline V gene (reference sequence). Trimming removed 5 bases at V and 2 bases at J, with 10 bases between. The CDR3 sequence is 13 residues long. CDR3 DNA sequence: TGTGCCAGTAGTGCACAACGCGCCTACGAGCAGTACTTC. Amino acid sequence: CASSAQRAYEQYF.

The chain has TRBV9 and TRBJ2-3; D might be TRBD2 (6 bases). This CDR3 contains 15 residues. Germline CDR1 and CDR2: SGDLS and YYNGEE. V was clipped by 2 bases and J by 1 base, with 11 bases between them. The CDR3 loop reads CASSVVGGGTDTQYF. CDR3 in DNA: TGTGCCAGCAGCGTGGTGGGCGGGGGCACAGATACGCAGTATTTT.